This TCR beta chain was documented in a study of glioma-infiltrating T cells. Whole-study results and caveats: Gliomas, especially low-grade, showed above-expected tissue-blood divergence; non-neoplastic patients showed below. Only very few CDR3 sequences appeared in both tissue and blood.

Per germline, CDR1 MNHEY and CDR2 SVGAGI. The CDR3 covers 13 residues. Amplification of TCR alpha and beta CDR3 regions from RNA used iRepertoire nested multiplex PCR. One-step reverse transcription and amplification started from approximately 100-400 ng of tissue mRNA or PBMC total RNA. TCRdb recomputed calls from the multiplex PCR reads with MiXCR, one row per CDR3 protein. The sample yields about 140,000 distinct CDR3 sequences, about two fifths seen once. For this clonotype: Its target is not known. Sequence at one end of the junction differs from germline and may be a read error.

V is TRBV6-5 and J is TRBJ1-5; D gene ambiguous. The source is a human donor with low-grade glioma or glioblastoma, undergoing nonglioma brain surgery, or in good health (not recorded which). Sample: glioma tissue, nonneoplastic brain tissue, or PBMCs (not recorded which). For the CDR3, the DNA is TGTGTCAGCTCCTCCTATAGCAATCAGCCCCAGCATTTT. Its translation is CVSSSYSNQPQHF.